This T cell receptor (beta chain) was observed in a study of T-cell reconstitution after alpha-beta-depleted transplantation in children. The TCRbeta library was prepared with unique molecular identifiers. TCRdb used MiXCR to reprocess the PCR reads, holding one entry per CDR3 protein. The sample lists 500,000 or so distinct CDR3 sequences, about 31% seen once, with about 2.3% in the top ten. The source is a human donor who donated a stem cell graft to a child with aplastic anemia. Here the sequenced sample was PBMCs from the stem cell graft donor, taken from the stem cell graft.

CDR3 in amino acids: CAWRRGGSGYGYTF. The CDR3, as DNA: TGTGCCTGGAGAAGAGGTGGGAGCGGCTATGGCTACACCTTC. The V call is TRBV30, the J call TRBJ1-2; D remains unclear. CDR3 size: 14 residues. CDR1 and CDR2 from the germline V gene are GTSNPN and SVGIG (reference sequence). The V gene lost 3 bases and the J gene lost 4 bases, with 15 bases spanning the gap.